This T cell receptor beta chain comes out of a study of T-cell reconstitution after alpha-beta-depleted transplantation in children. This CDR3 is 14 amino acids long. With V trimmed by 2 bases and J by 6 bases, 5 bases remained unmatched. Germline V lookup: CDR1 SGHRS, CDR2 YFSETQ. A library of TCRbeta sequences, prepared with unique molecular identifiers, was generated. TCRdb passed the PCR reads through MiXCR, listing each CDR3 protein once. The table has fewer than 400,000 distinct CDR3 sequences, roughly 21% seen once. The source material was PBMCs from the stem cell graft donor, sampled from the stem cell graft. The V call is TRBV5-1, the J call TRBJ2-7; 10 nucleotides match TRBD2. This receptor was taken from a human donor who donated a stem cell graft to a child with acute myeloid leukemia. The CDR3 DNA is TGCGCCAGCAGCTTCGCTAGCGGGAGCGGCGAGCAGTACTTC. This codes for CASSFASGSGEQYF.